A single sample is the source of the 29 T cell receptor beta chains below, sequenced in a study of blood T cell repertoires in COVID-19. Sequencing was performed with immunoSEQ multiplex PCR; in TCRdb, only in-frame clones are kept and a portion is missing. The sample lists roughly 410,000 clones, about 89% occurring once. The sequenced sample was peripheral blood. The receptor set was obtained from a woman in her fifties or sixties with COVID-19, enrolled during active disease.

The V and J genes are TRBV6-5 and TRBJ1-1; D gene ambiguous. The V gene lost 5 bases and the J gene lost 1 base, with 14 bases spanning the gap. Germline V CDR1 and CDR2: MNHEY, SVGAGI. This CDR3 region has 15 residues. CDR3 DNA: TGTGCCAGCAGTCCGGGGTGGGGTCAGAACACTGAAGCTTTCTTT. Its translation: CASSPGWGQNTEAFF.

The CDR3 coding sequence is TGTGCCAGCAGTTTCGAATCGACTAGTGGCACAGATACGCAGTATTTT. Its translation: CASSFESTSGTDTQYF. The V gene is TRBV27, the J gene TRBJ2-3; D is possibly TRBD2 (6 bases). Germline V gene lookup returns CDR1 MNHEY and CDR2 SMNVEV (reference sequence). The germline V and J ends were trimmed by 3 bases and 1 base, with 14 bases remaining between them. The CDR3 runs 16 residues.

The V and J genes are TRBV5-6 and TRBJ2-1, with TRBD2 identical over 11 bases. J lost 3 bases, V lost 1 base, and 6 bases had no gene match. Germline CDR1 and CDR2: SGHDT and YYEEEE. The CDR3 length is 17 residues. This chain's CDR3 is CASSLRNLAGGYNEQFF. CDR3 DNA: TGTGCCAGCAGCTTGAGAAATCTAGCGGGGGGCTACAATGAGCAGTTCTTC.

V gene TRBV25-1 combines with J gene TRBJ2-6; 8 nucleotides agree with TRBD1. CDR3 size: 17 residues. Germline V gives CDR1 MGHDK, CDR2 SYGVNS. The J segment lost 0 bases and the V segment lost 1 base, leaving 2 bases of the junction unmatched. The CDR3 region is CASSESGGGSGANVLTF. The CDR3 DNA is TGTGCCAGCAGTGAATCAGGGGGCGGCTCTGGGGCCAACGTCCTGACTTTC.

The chain joins TRBV7-2 to TRBJ1-2; D uncertain. Germline values: CDR1 SGHTA, CDR2 FQGNSA. The CDR3 loop spans 14 amino acids. V was clipped by 5 bases and J by 4 bases, with 14 bases between them. CDR3 sequence reads: CASSRERGVYGYTF. As DNA, the CDR3 is TGTGCCAGCAGCCGGGAGCGAGGTGTCTATGGCTACACCTTC.

This clone was seen a handful of times. The J gene is TRBJ1-2, the V gene TRBV5-4; weak D call: TRBD1 (5 bases). The CDR3 is 14 residues long. The V and J ends lost 4 bases and 7 bases respectively, with 17 bases between them. Per germline, CDR1 SGHNT and CDR2 YYREEE (reference sequence). The CDR3 loop is CASSGTQGGFGYTF. DNA of the CDR3: TGTGCCAGCAGCGGGACCCAGGGAGGATTTGGCTACACCTTC.

The chain carries TRBV12-2 and TRBJ1-2; the table gives TRBD1 as D, unverified against the DNA. TRBV12-2 is a recognized pseudogene. The CDR3 extends over 17 amino acids. The CDR3 spells CASRLTLGDRGEDGYTF. The CDR3 nucleotides read TGTGCAAGTCGCTTAACCCTGGGGGACAGGGGTGAAGATGGCTACACCTTC.

This chain links TRBV5-5 with TRBJ1-2; possibly TRBD1 for D (5 bases). Germline V CDR1 and CDR2: SGHKS, YYEKEE (reference sequence). The CDR3 loop spans 15 amino acids. Between the trimmed V and J ends, which lost 0 bases and 1 base, there was a span of 10 bases. The CDR3 protein is CASSLGQGFNYGYTF. CDR3 DNA sequence: TGTGCCAGCAGCTTGGGTCAGGGATTTAACTATGGCTACACCTTC.

V and J are TRBV3-1 (or the pseudogene TRBV3-2) and TRBJ1-6, with 12 bases fitting TRBD1. This CDR3 is built from 14 residues. Germline V gene lookup returns CDR1 LGHDT and CDR2 YNNKEL (reference sequence). J gave up 13 bases and V 4 bases, and 5 bases lay outside the gene matches. CDR3 loop: CASSPGQGATPLHF. The CDR3 nucleotides read TGTGCCAGCAGCCCGGGACAGGGGGCAACGCCCCTCCACTTT.

The chain carries TRBV11-3 and TRBJ2-1, with 8 nucleotides matching TRBD1. The germline V gene has CDR1 SGHNT and CDR2 YENEEA. V lost 5 bases and J lost 4; bases outside the gene matches: 22. The CDR3 has 20 residues. This chain's CDR3 is CASSRGQGKLGPESYNEQFF. In DNA, the CDR3 is TGTGCCAGCAGCCGAGGACAGGGCAAGCTGGGACCCGAAAGTTACAATGAGCAGTTCTTC. Supplemented by reference TRBV11-3 and TRBJ2-1, the full variable domain reads EAGVVQSPRYKIIEKKQPVAFWCNPISGHNTLYWYLQNLGQGPELLIRYENEEAVDDSQLPKDRFSAERLKGVDSTLKIQPAELGDSAVYLCASSRGQGKLGPESYNEQFFGPGTRLTVL.

The J gene is TRBJ1-3, the V gene TRBV9; D unclear. This CDR3 is 14 amino acids long. Germline V gene sequence: CDR1 SGDLS, CDR2 YYNGEE. The ends were cut back, 4 bases at V and 4 bases at J, with 12 bases in the middle. CDR3 sequence: CASSREGRGNTIYF. Written as DNA, the CDR3 is TGTGCCAGCAGCCGGGAGGGAAGGGGAAACACCATATATTTT.

The rearrangement links TRBV11-2 to TRBJ1-6; 7 bases are shared with TRBD1. Germline CDR1 and CDR2: SGHAT and FQNNGV. This CDR3 contains 16 residues. Losses at the gene ends were 0 bases for V and 7 bases for J; bases not matched to a gene: 6. CDR3 sequence: CASSLDLRTGNSPLHF. The CDR3 region has the DNA TGTGCCAGCAGCTTAGATCTTAGGACAGGAAATTCACCCCTCCACTTT.

The V call is TRBV6-5, the J call TRBJ1-5; no clear D. The CDR3 spans 15 residues. Germline loops: CDR1 MNHEY, CDR2 SVGAGI. The V gene lost 6 bases and the J gene lost 3 bases, with 15 bases spanning the gap. In DNA form, the CDR3 reads TGTGCCAGCAGGTCCTCGGGGAGAAACAATCAGCCCCAGCATTTT. This translates into CASRSSGRNNQPQHF.

The chain combines TRBV5-6 with TRBJ1-4; 7 positions agree with TRBD1. Germline assignment: CDR1 SGHDT and CDR2 YYEEEE. The CDR3 runs 14 residues. With 5 bases clipped from V and 4 bases from J, the junction kept 5 bases outside the gene matches. The CDR3 reads CASSQQGYNEKLFF. The CDR3 DNA reads as TGTGCCAGCAGTCAACAGGGGTATAATGAAAAACTGTTTTTT.

The chain employs TRBV3-1 (or the pseudogene TRBV3-2) and TRBJ1-2; 7 bases are shared with TRBD1. This CDR3 spans 16 amino acids. Germline V lookup: CDR1 LGHDT, CDR2 YNNKEL (reference sequence). After removal of 4 bases from V and 4 bases from J, the junction contained 12 bases not matched to a gene. CDR3 sequence: CASSPPGAQGRYGYTF. Written as DNA, the CDR3 is TGTGCCAGCAGCCCCCCAGGGGCACAGGGGCGCTATGGCTACACCTTC.

The chain has TRBV6-6 and TRBJ2-1; no definite D call. The CDR3 consists of 13 residues. V was shortened by 1 base and J by 6 bases, with 7 bases between the two germline ends. The germline V gene encodes CDR1 MNHNY and CDR2 SVGAGI (reference sequence). The CDR3 coding sequence is TGTGCCAGCAGTTACTTACACAGCAATGAGCAGTTCTTC. Translating gives CASSYLHSNEQFF.

The chain links TRBV20-1 to TRBJ1-2, with D possibly TRBD1 on 5 matching bases. Germline V gene data show CDR1 as DFQATT and CDR2 as SNEGSKA (reference sequence). Trimming took off 6 bases at V and 2 bases at J, with 7 bases between the two ends. The CDR3 loop spans 11 amino acids. CDR3 nucleotides: TGCAGTGCCCCAGGGAACTATGGCTACACCTTC. This translates into CSAPGNYGYTF.

The V and J genes are TRBV12-5 and TRBJ1-1; D might be TRBD1 (5 bases). CDR1 is LGHNT and CDR2 is FRNRAP in the germline V gene. This CDR3 spans 16 amino acids. Trimming took 3 bases from V and 0 from J, leaving 14 bases between them. CDR3 DNA sequence: TGTGCTAGTGGTTTACGACAGTATTTGATGAACACTGAAGCTTTCTTT. Translating it yields CASGLRQYLMNTEAFF.

The V and J genes are TRBV5-1 and TRBJ1-5, with TRBD1 matching 8 bases. The germline V gene has CDR1 SGHRS and CDR2 YFSETQ. V lost 4 bases to trimming and J lost 1 base; unmatched junction nucleotides: 7. The CDR3 sequence is 16 residues long. The CDR3 loop is CASSPNGQGSNQPQHF. The CDR3 DNA is TGCGCCAGCAGCCCAAACGGACAGGGCAGCAATCAGCCCCAGCATTTT.

This sequence joins TRBV29-1 and TRBJ2-1; maybe TRBD2 (6 bases). The CDR3 extends over 13 amino acids. Germline lookup yields CDR1 SQVTM and CDR2 ANQGSEA. Trimming pared 0 bases from V and 9 bases from J, leaving 12 bases between. CDR3 amino acids: CSVEDRGFSEQFF. CDR3 sequence (DNA): TGCAGCGTTGAAGATCGGGGGTTCAGTGAGCAGTTCTTC.

The V call is TRBV28, the J call TRBJ2-1; 8 nucleotides align to TRBD2. Losses at the gene ends were 10 bases for V and 7 bases for J; bases not matched to a gene: 9. This CDR3 contains 13 residues. Germline assignment: CDR1 MDHEN and CDR2 SYDVKM. CDR3 protein: CATYRGGRNEQFF. For the CDR3, the DNA is TGTGCCACCTATCGGGGGGGGCGGAATGAGCAGTTCTTC.

Comment on this clone: The junction departs from the called germline gene at one end, perhaps through a read error. V usage is TRBV7-8 and J usage is TRBJ2-7, with 9 bases that match TRBD1. The CDR3 loop spans 15 amino acids. Per the germline V gene, CDR1 is SGHVS and CDR2 is FQNEAQ. Written as DNA, the CDR3 is TGTGCCAGCAGCCCCAGGGACAGGGTCTCCCACGAGCAGTACTTC. It codes for CASSPRDRVSHEQYF.

The J gene is TRBJ2-3, the V gene TRBV7-3, with 10 bases lining up with TRBD1. CDR1 is SGHTA, CDR2 FQGTGA, per germline. The CDR3 sequence is 15 residues long. Unmatched junction bases numbered 7, after V lost 5 bases and J lost 5 bases. DNA for the CDR3: TGTGCCAGCAGCCCCGGGACAGGGGTTGGAGATACGCAGTATTTT. Its translation is CASSPGTGVGDTQYF. The entire variable domain, with the rest obtained from reference TRBV7-3 and TRBJ2-3, is as follows: GAGVSQTPSNKVTEKGKYVELRCDPISGHTALYWYRQSLGQGPEFLIYFQGTGAADDSGLPNDRFFAVRPEGSVSTLKIQRTERGDSAVYLCASSPGTGVGDTQYFGPGTRLTVL.

The chain uses TRBV6-5 and TRBJ1-5; D ambiguous. This CDR3 has 12 residues. The germline gives CDR1 MNHEY, CDR2 SVGAGI. Trimming took 6 bases from V and 4 from J, leaving 7 bases between them. CDR3 amino acids: CASRGPNQPQHF. CDR3 coding DNA: TGTGCCAGCAGGGGCCCTAATCAGCCCCAGCATTTT.

The J gene is TRBJ2-4, the V gene TRBV7-2; 10 bases line up with TRBD2. The J segment lost 1 base and the V segment lost 1 base, leaving 7 bases of the junction unmatched. CDR1 is SGHTA and CDR2 is FQGNSA in the germline V gene. This CDR3 comprises 18 residues. CDR3 in amino acids: CASSLVASGGGAKNIQYF. In nucleotides, the CDR3 is TGTGCCAGCAGCTTAGTGGCTAGCGGGGGAGGTGCCAAAAACATTCAGTACTTC.

This chain uses TRBV5-6 with TRBJ1-6; D is unresolved. Per the germline V gene, CDR1 is SGHDT and CDR2 is YYEEEE. The CDR3 runs 15 residues. The germline V and J ends were trimmed by 4 bases and 6 bases, with 14 bases remaining between them. The CDR3 nucleotides are TGTGCCAGCAGCCGGTACGCGGGGTCTAATTCACCCCTCCACTTT. Protein sequence: CASSRYAGSNSPLHF. The full variable domain, with the rest looked up from reference TRBV5-6 and TRBJ1-6, is DAGVTQSPTHLIKTRGQQVTLRCSPKSGHDTVSWYQQALGQGPQFIFQYYEEEERQRGNFPDRFSGHQFPNYSSELNVNALLLGDSALYLCASSRYAGSNSPLHFGNGTRLTVT.

The J gene is TRBJ2-1, the V gene TRBV2; D is unclear. This CDR3 has 14 residues. V shed 4 bases and J shed 1 base, with 8 bases lying between them. CDR1 and CDR2 (germline): SNHLY, FYNNEI. This chain's CDR3 is CASSGAVSYNEQFF. Written as DNA, the CDR3 is TGTGCCAGCAGTGGGGCCGTATCCTACAATGAGCAGTTCTTC.

V usage is TRBV28 and J usage is TRBJ2-7; the D gene is possibly TRBD1 (6 bases). The germline gives CDR1 MDHEN, CDR2 SYDVKM. The CDR3 has 13 residues. V shed 10 bases and J shed 2 bases, with 15 bases lying between them. CDR3 sequence: CATRDNWAYEQYF. CDR3 DNA sequence: TGTGCCACCCGGGACAACTGGGCCTACGAGCAGTACTTC.

This sequence joins TRBV3-1 (or the pseudogene TRBV3-2) and TRBJ2-3; no firm D call. The V gene lost 6 bases and the J gene lost 3 bases, with 4 bases spanning the gap. This CDR3 spans 11 amino acids. Germline CDR1 is LGHDT and CDR2 is YNNKEL (reference sequence). CDR3 in amino acids: CASRRTDTQYF. Here the CDR3 DNA reads TGTGCCAGCAGACGGACAGATACGCAGTATTTT.